These 7 T cell receptor beta chains originate from one sample sequenced in a study of blood T cells in healthy people across ages (dated by TCRdb to about 2015). Receptor libraries were prepared by 5' RACE. Reads for this sample came from an Illumina HiSeq 2500. A second about 7 to 12 cycle PCR used a sample-barcoded 5' primer and a J-beta primer mix. Starting from the raw public reads, TCRdb applied fastp trimming at Q25, assembled clones with MiXCR and retained in-frame beta chains. Merged by CDR3 protein, the rows form single entries marked with the most common genes and DNA. The sample contains 1.5 million to 2 million distinct CDR3 sequences, roughly 50% of them found a single time. 2.1% of the sample rests with the top ten. Specimen: blood. These receptors came from a woman aged 40 to 50 in good health.

The chain couples TRBV5-1 to TRBJ2-6; TRBD1 is a possible D gene (6 bases). This CDR3 comprises 16 residues. Germline lookup yields CDR1 SGHRS and CDR2 YFSETQ. Trimming took 1 base from V and 2 from J, leaving 10 bases between them. The CDR3 loop reads CASSLSGQTGANVLTF. The CDR3 region has the DNA TGCGCCAGCAGCTTGAGTGGACAGACTGGGGCCAACGTCCTGACTTTC.

The chain couples TRBV5-1 to TRBJ2-1; 9 nucleotides line up with TRBD2. The germline V gene encodes CDR1 SGHRS and CDR2 YFSETQ. The CDR3 runs to 17 residues. After removal of 1 base from V and 4 bases from J, the junction contained 9 bases not matched to a gene. The CDR3 DNA follows: TGCGCCAGCAGCTTGAGTAGCGGGGGAAAAGCGTACAATGAGCAGTTCTTC. Protein: CASSLSSGGKAYNEQFF.

This chain uses TRBV20-1 with TRBJ2-7; 10 nucleotides match TRBD2. Germline loops: CDR1 DFQATT, CDR2 SNEGSKA (reference sequence). The V gene end was trimmed by 6 bases and the J gene end by 6 bases; junction bases not matched to a gene: 8. The CDR3 is made up of 13 amino acids. CDR3 DNA: TGCAGTGCCCCACTAGCGGGGCCTCTCGAGCAGTACTTC. Its translation: CSAPLAGPLEQYF.

The J gene is TRBJ2-6, the V gene TRBV2; D possibly corresponds to TRBD1 (5 bases). Per the germline V gene, CDR1 is SNHLY and CDR2 is FYNNEI. Trimming removed 8 bases from V and 4 bases from J, with 15 bases in between. The CDR3 contains 15 residues. CDR3 DNA: TGTGCCAGCGGGGCCTTTGCCGTGGGGGCCAACGTCCTGACTTTC. It translates to CASGAFAVGANVLTF. The full variable domain, in which reference TRBV2 and TRBJ2-6 provide the parts outside the CDR3, is EPEVTQTPSHQVTQMGQEVILRCVPISNHLYFYWYRQILGQKVEFLVSFYNNEISEKSEIFDDQFSVERPDGSNFTLKIRSTKLEDSAMYFCASGAFAVGANVLTFGAGSRLTVL.

V is TRBV29-1 and J is TRBJ1-5; possible D gene TRBD1, 5 bases. This CDR3 region has 13 residues. Trimming took 4 bases from V and 4 from J, leaving 11 bases between them. Germline V gene data show CDR1 as SQVTM and CDR2 as ANQGSEA. The CDR3 spells CSVGGGGNQPQHF. DNA for the CDR3: TGCAGCGTTGGGGGTGGGGGGAATCAGCCCCAGCATTTT.

This clonotype has just a few counts. The rearrangement links TRBV28 to TRBJ2-3, with D perhaps assigned TRBD1 or TRBD2 (5 bases each). The CDR3 extends over 16 amino acids. The germline V gene has CDR1 MDHEN and CDR2 SYDVKM. Trimming stripped 3 bases from V and 5 bases from J, with 18 bases between. The CDR3 loop is CASSFPDGVRGDTQYF. The CDR3 nucleotides read TGTGCCAGCAGTTTCCCCGACGGTGTGAGGGGAGATACGCAGTATTTT.

This clonotype was seen only a few times. The chain employs TRBV29-1 and TRBJ2-5; 8 nucleotides agree with TRBD1. J was trimmed by 9 bases and V by 3 bases; bases with no gene match: 12. Germline loops: CDR1 SQVTM, CDR2 ANQGSEA. This CDR3 comprises 14 residues. The CDR3 nucleotides read TGCAGCGTTGAGAGGGTTAGGGAACAGGGGGCCCAGTACTTC. It codes for CSVERVREQGAQYF.